The source of this T cell receptor (beta chain) is a study of beta chain features in type 1 diabetes. Overall study results and limits: Type 1 diabetes patients had fewer VDJ junction insertions and more deletions. Type 1 diabetes patients had TCRB CDR3s that were shorter (moderately but significantly so) in all four CD4+ subsets.

This clone was seen a handful of times. Its specificity is unknown. Of the isolated RNA, all was reverse transcribed, and so the sequenced material was expressed TCRB transcripts. Repertoires were generated with immunoSEQ multiplex PCR, while TCRdb's copy carries only in-frame clones and drops some. This table holds over 120,000 clones, about 8.7% found once. This CDR3 comprises 14 residues. V shed 1 base and J shed 5 bases, with 6 bases lying between them. Germline values: CDR1 SGHTA, CDR2 FQGNSA. Sequences were obtained from central memory CD4+ T cells from blood. The TCR was taken from a man between 18 and 35 years old in good health. This rearrangement joins TRBV7-2 to TRBJ1-6; D possibly corresponds to TRBD1 (5 bases). The CDR3 DNA reads TGTGCCAGCAGCTTAGGGGGGGATAATTCACCCCTCCACTTT. Translation gives CASSLGGDNSPLHF.